This T cell receptor (beta chain) appears in the sequencing data of a study of T-cell reconstitution after alpha-beta-depleted transplantation in children. The CDR3 contains 14 residues. Trimming shortened V by 7 bases and J by 7 bases, and 17 bases separated the two germline ends. CDR1 and CDR2 (germline): LNHDA, SQIVND (reference sequence). Study-wide results and caveats: Reported findings indicate that, about two months after transplant, alpha-beta T cells came from several hundred expanded clones, which were derived from non-depleted graft cells.

On this clonotype itself: As yet, its antigen is unknown.

For TCRbeta, the library was prepared with unique molecular identifiers. One entry per CDR3 protein results from TCRdb running MiXCR on the PCR reads. The data show approximately 99,000 distinct CDR3 sequences, with around 6.4% seen just once and roughly 20% held by the top ten. This chain uses TRBV19 with TRBJ1-5, with D maybe TRBD1 (5 bases). The sequences come from PBMCs, mostly from graft donor cells, collected 360 days after TCRalphabeta/CD19-depleted stem cell transplant. The TCR sequence derives from a male patient aged 2 to 9 who had a stem cell transplant for acute lymphoblastic leukemia, so the T cells may come from the graft donor. The CDR3 DNA is TGTGCCAGTACTCCATGGGCGGGGACGCAGCCCCAGCATTTT. The encoded protein is CASTPWAGTQPQHF.